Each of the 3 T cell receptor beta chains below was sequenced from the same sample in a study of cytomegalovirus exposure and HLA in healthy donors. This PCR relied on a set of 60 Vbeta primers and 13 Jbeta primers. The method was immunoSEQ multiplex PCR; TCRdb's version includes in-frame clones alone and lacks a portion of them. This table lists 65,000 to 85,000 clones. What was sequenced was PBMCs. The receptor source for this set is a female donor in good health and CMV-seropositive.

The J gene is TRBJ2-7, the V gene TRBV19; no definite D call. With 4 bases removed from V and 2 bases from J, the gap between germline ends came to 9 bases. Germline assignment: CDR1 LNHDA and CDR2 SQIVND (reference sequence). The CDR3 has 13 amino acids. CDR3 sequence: CASSTAEAYEQYF. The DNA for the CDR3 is TGTGCCAGTAGTACCGCCGAGGCCTACGAGCAGTACTTC.

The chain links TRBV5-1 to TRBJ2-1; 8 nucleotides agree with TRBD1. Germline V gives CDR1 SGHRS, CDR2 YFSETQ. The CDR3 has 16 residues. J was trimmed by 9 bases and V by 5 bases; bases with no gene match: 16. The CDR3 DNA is TGCGCCAGCAGAAACACACCGGGACAGGTTCCTAGTGAGCAGTTCTTC. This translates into CASRNTPGQVPSEQFF.

The DNA of the CDR3 is TGTGCCAGCAGCGACGGGAGGCAAAACACCGGGGAGCTGTTTTTT. Translating gives CASSDGRQNTGELFF. This chain links TRBV5-4 with TRBJ2-2; 7 nucleotides match TRBD2. Germline loops: CDR1 SGHNT, CDR2 YYREEE (reference sequence). The CDR3 has 15 residues. After removal of 4 bases from V and 2 bases from J, the junction contained 5 bases not matched to a gene.